Sequencing of this T cell receptor (beta chain) was carried out in a study of blood T cell repertoires in COVID-19. Study-wide context: The United States, Italy and Spain supplied acute and convalescent COVID-19 samples.

Only in-frame clones appear in the TCRdb table, and some are missing; sequencing was by immunoSEQ multiplex PCR. The sample lists fewer than 500,000 clones; approximately 77% were seen once. Trimming at V came to 3 bases and at J to 6 bases, leaving 7 bases not matched to a gene. The CDR3 is 16 residues long. CDR1 is GTSNPN and CDR2 is SVGIG in the germline V gene (reference sequence). The sample taken for sequencing was peripheral blood. V and J are TRBV30 and TRBJ2-3; 15 bases agree with TRBD2. This TCR derives from a human donor with acute or convalescent COVID-19. The donor label of this sample is uncertain. The CDR3 bases are TGTGCCTGGAGCTACGGACTAGCGGGAGGGCCTGATACGCAGTATTTT. Encoded protein: CAWSYGLAGGPDTQYF. The entire variable domain, with the rest obtained from reference TRBV30 and TRBJ2-3, is as follows: SQTIHQWPATLVQPVGSPLSLECTVEGTSNPNLYWYRQAAGRGLQLLFYSVGIGQISSEVPQNLSASRPQDRQFILSSKKLLLSDSGFYLCAWSYGLAGGPDTQYFGPGTRLTVL.